Below, 20 T cell receptor beta chains from the same sample are listed, as sequenced in a study of T cell changes during pregnancy in multiple sclerosis. Method: immunoSEQ multiplex PCR; TCRdb's copy keeps in-frame clones and lacks some. The sample holds roughly 89,000 clones, approximately 92% seen once. Sequences were derived from peripheral blood, sampled in the first trimester of pregnancy. These receptors were obtained from a female donor with multiple sclerosis, enrolled in a pregnancy study.

CDR3 DNA sequence: TGTGCCAGCAGCTCGACTAGTTTTAAAGAGACCCAGTACTTC. Amino acids: CASSSTSFKETQYF. The J gene is TRBJ2-5, the V gene TRBV5-6; possible D gene TRBD2, 6 bases. The germline gives CDR1 SGHDT, CDR2 YYEEEE. The CDR3 is 14 residues long. Trimming shortened V by 3 bases and J by 3 bases, and 12 bases separated the two germline ends. Looking up the rest from reference TRBV5-6 and TRBJ2-5 gives the full variable domain: DAGVTQSPTHLIKTRGQQVTLRCSPKSGHDTVSWYQQALGQGPQFIFQYYEEEERQRGNFPDRFSGHQFPNYSSELNVNALLLGDSALYLCASSSTSFKETQYFGPGTRLLVL.

The chain uses TRBV10-1 and TRBJ1-5, with 9 bases matching TRBD1. Germline values: CDR1 WNHNN, CDR2 SYGVQD (reference sequence). The CDR3 sequence is 15 residues long. J gave up 6 bases and V 2 bases, and 5 bases lay outside the gene matches. The CDR3: CASSERTGVSQPQHF. The CDR3 DNA follows: TGCGCCAGCAGTGAGAGGACAGGGGTTTCTCAGCCCCAGCATTTT.

Only one count was recorded for this clone. The chain recombines TRBV19 with TRBJ1-1, with D possibly TRBD1 on 5 matching bases. The CDR3 is 13 amino acids. Trimming cost V 5 bases and J 7 bases, with 14 bases left between them. CDR1 is LNHDA and CDR2 is SQIVND in the germline V gene (reference sequence). The DNA for the CDR3 is TGTGCCAGTAGTCCTCTCGACAGACTTGAAGCTTTCTTT. Translated: CASSPLDRLEAFF.

This clone occurred a few times. V and J are TRBV6-1 and TRBJ2-7; D gene uncertain. With 5 bases removed from V and 2 bases from J, the gap between germline ends came to 10 bases. The CDR3 is 13 residues long. Germline values: CDR1 MNHNS, CDR2 SASEGT. CDR3 residues: CASSLTSPYEQYF. For the CDR3, the DNA is TGTGCCAGCAGTCTGACAAGTCCCTACGAGCAGTACTTC.

The chain employs TRBV5-1 and TRBJ2-7; D remains unclear. Between the trimmed V and J ends, which lost 0 bases and 12 bases, there was a span of 16 bases. This CDR3 has 13 residues. The V gene's germline CDR1 is SGHRS and CDR2 YFSETQ. CDR3 DNA: TGCGCCAGCAGCTTGGGGTCTTCGGAGAGAGGGTACTTC. Amino acid sequence: CASSLGSSERGYF.

This clone occurred once. The genes are TRBV5-1 and TRBJ2-5; D is perhaps TRBD1 (6 bases). V lost 2 bases and J lost 5, with 13 bases in between. Germline CDR1 SGHRS, CDR2 YFSETQ. The CDR3 extends over 14 amino acids. The CDR3 DNA is TGCGCCAGCAGCTTACAGGGCTTCGAGGAGACCCAGTACTTC. It codes for CASSLQGFEETQYF.

This chain joins TRBV7-8 and TRBJ2-7, with 9 bases fitting TRBD1. Germline CDR1 reads SGHVS; CDR2 reads FQNEAQ. J lost 5 bases, V lost 5 bases, and 7 bases had no gene match. This CDR3 is 14 amino acids long. This chain's CDR3 is CASSHRDRDNEQYF. DNA for the CDR3: TGTGCCAGCAGCCACCGGGACAGGGACAACGAGCAGTACTTC.

CDR3 loop: CASTDPGGEFTLHF. DNA for the CDR3: TGTGCCAGCACCGACCCGGGGGGGGAATTCACCCTCCACTTT. The V call is TRBV6-5, the J call TRBJ1-6; TRBD1 is a possible D gene (5 bases). Germline loops: CDR1 MNHEY, CDR2 SVGAGI. This CDR3 has 14 residues. V lost 7 bases to trimming and J lost 14 bases, with 21 bases between them.

This rearrangement joins TRBV19 to TRBJ2-7; a possible D gene is TRBD1 (6 bases). This CDR3 comprises 16 residues. In germline, CDR1 is LNHDA, CDR2 SQIVND (reference sequence). The V and J ends lost 0 bases and 0 bases respectively, with 12 bases between them. As DNA, the CDR3 is TGTGCCAGTAGTATAGACCACAGGGACAACTCCTACGAGCAGTACTTC. It codes for CASSIDHRDNSYEQYF.

The CDR3 DNA sequence: TGTGCCAGCAGCCCCCGACTAGCGGGGGGGCCTCGAGATACGCAGTATTTT. It codes for CASSPRLAGGPRDTQYF. This chain uses TRBV7-2 with TRBJ2-3, with 14 nucleotides matching TRBD2. CDR3 length: 17 residues. In germline, CDR1 is SGHTA, CDR2 FQGNSA. The trim removed 5 bases at V and 5 bases at J, leaving 9 bases unmatched.

The J gene is TRBJ2-5, the V gene TRBV6-5; maybe TRBD1 (6 bases). V was pared by 5 bases and J by 5 bases, with 15 bases between. Germline CDR1 MNHEY, CDR2 SVGAGI. The CDR3 extends over 14 amino acids. CDR3 coding DNA: TGTGCCAGCAGTCACAGGGATTCTCGGGAGACCCAGTACTTC. Amino acid sequence: CASSHRDSRETQYF.

The chain recombines TRBV30 with TRBJ2-3, with 7 bases identical to TRBD1. Trimming cost V 2 bases and J 2 bases; bases outside gene matches: 4. CDR3 length: 14 amino acids. The V gene's germline CDR1 is GTSNPN and CDR2 SVGIG (reference sequence). CDR3 sequence (DNA): TGTGCCTGGAGTCGGGGACAGATCACAGATACGCAGTATTTT. Protein sequence: CAWSRGQITDTQYF.

The chain links TRBV27 to TRBJ2-1, with TRBD2 as a possible D gene (5 bases). Trimming left V 10 bases short and J 7 bases short, with 11 bases between. The germline V gene has CDR1 MNHEY and CDR2 SMNVEV (reference sequence). The CDR3 length is 11 residues. CDR3 protein: CAIQTGNEQFF. CDR3 bases: TGTGCCATACAGACGGGGAATGAGCAGTTCTTC.

The chain joins TRBV7-3 to TRBJ2-3; 10 nucleotides agree with TRBD1. Germline loops: CDR1 SGHTA, CDR2 FQGTGA. The CDR3 sequence is 16 residues long. V trimming: 1 base; J trimming: 1 base; junction bases outside the gene matches: 2. CDR3 nucleotide sequence: TGTGCCAGCAGCTTAAAGGGGACAGGGGGCACAGATACGCAGTATTTT. Encoded protein: CASSLKGTGGTDTQYF.

The gene calls are TRBV15 and TRBJ2-7; TRBD1 aligns across 7 bases. Germline lookup yields CDR1 LNHNV and CDR2 YYDKDF (reference sequence). The CDR3 loop spans 14 amino acids. Trimming cost V 2 bases and J 6 bases; bases outside gene matches: 7. Here the CDR3 DNA reads TGTGCCACCAGCAGACGACAGGGAGTGAGCGAGCAGTACTTC. Residues: CATSRRQGVSEQYF.

This chain uses TRBV2 with TRBJ1-2; 9 bases line up with TRBD1. Germline V gene lookup returns CDR1 SNHLY and CDR2 FYNNEI. The CDR3 loop spans 15 amino acids. After removal of 6 bases from V and 4 bases from J, the junction contained 9 bases not matched to a gene. In nucleotides, the CDR3 is TGTGCCAGCAGAGACACAGGGGGCGCCGGCTATGGCTACACCTTC. This gives the protein CASRDTGGAGYGYTF.

This clone ranks as medium-sized. This rearrangement joins TRBV11-2 to TRBJ2-2; D perhaps matches TRBD2 (5 bases). V gave up 3 bases and J gave up 6 bases, with 8 bases separating them. CDR1 and CDR2 (germline): SGHAT, FQNNGV. This CDR3 is 13 amino acids long. CDR3 in amino acids: CASSFLASGELFF. The CDR3 coding sequence is TGTGCCAGCAGCTTTCTAGCATCCGGGGAGCTGTTTTTT.

CDR3 protein: CASSPGTGIMNTEAFF. The CDR3 DNA sequence: TGTGCCAGCAGTCCGGGGACAGGTATAATGAACACTGAAGCTTTCTTT. The gene calls are TRBV27 and TRBJ1-1; 8 nucleotides align to TRBD1. Germline CDR1 MNHEY, CDR2 SMNVEV (reference sequence). J lost 0 bases, V lost 5 bases, and 8 bases had no gene match. This CDR3 spans 16 amino acids.

The chain carries TRBV14 and TRBJ1-4, with D tentatively TRBD1 (6 bases). CDR1 and CDR2 (germline): SGHDN, FVKESK. Between the trimmed V and J ends, which lost 3 bases and 2 bases, there was a span of 16 bases. The CDR3 is 17 residues long. CDR3 sequence reads: CASSHSGDTRTNEKLFF. The DNA of the CDR3 is TGTGCCAGCAGCCACTCCGGGGACACAAGGACTAATGAAAAACTGTTTTTT. Variable domain in full (rest from reference TRBV14 and TRBJ1-4): EAGVTQFPSHSVIEKGQTVTLRCDPISGHDNLYWYRRVMGKEIKFLLHFVKESKQDESGMPNNRFLAERTGGTYSTLKVQPAELEDSGVYFCASSHSGDTRTNEKLFFGSGTQLSVL.

This clone was observed a single time. The chain joins TRBV12-5 to TRBJ2-1, with 10 bases identical to TRBD2. The CDR3 has 22 amino acids. V trimming: 3 bases; J trimming: 0 bases; junction bases outside the gene matches: 20. Germline loops: CDR1 LGHNT, CDR2 FRNRAP. CDR3 amino acids: CASGFKSLGLAGDQSSYNEQFF. DNA of the CDR3: TGTGCTAGTGGTTTTAAGTCCCTGGGGCTAGCGGGGGACCAGAGCTCCTACAATGAGCAGTTCTTC.